This T cell receptor beta chain was observed in a study of OX40 agonist ivuxolimab in advanced cancers. As for the study more broadly: Ivuxolimab was an agonistic, fully human IgG2 monoclonal antibody directed against OX40 (CD134), a costimulatory receptor. Intravenous ivuxolimab was administered to patients every 2 weeks at six dose levels: 0.01, 0.1, 0.3, 1.5, 3 and 10 mg/kg. Of the 50 to 55 patients in dose escalation, around 19 had hepatocellular carcinoma, some 15 had melanoma, 9 had renal cell carcinoma and 9 had head and neck cancer. A male proportion of around 81% and a mean age of 60 years, ranging from roughly 20 to 80, were recorded for the dose-escalation cohort. Patients were allowed to have had prior anti-PD-1, anti-PD-L1 or anti-CTLA-4 therapy, and around 41% of the dose-escalation patients had previously received checkpoint inhibitors. Three dose-escalation patients achieved partial responses, one with hepatocellular carcinoma and two with cutaneous melanoma. The point of sequencing TCRbeta in the periphery was to test whether ivuxolimab changed TCR sequence diversity and drove clonal T-cell expansion. The paper covers the monotherapy dose-escalation part of the phase I ivuxolimab trial, which included N ≈ 50 patients.

The V end gives up 1 base and the J end 5 bases, leaving 7 bases in the junction not matched to a gene. The CDR3 sequence holds 15 residues, the cysteine and phenylalanine included. Just the 45-base CDR3 DNA is kept, in frame starting at base 1. CDR1 and CDR2 are drawn from the germline V gene (reference sequence): SGHAT, FQDESV. Patients with a history of autoimmune disease or receiving systemic immunosuppression were excluded from the trial. Peripheral blood for TCR sequencing was collected from all dose cohorts at baseline, on cycle 4 day 1, and on cycle 7 day 1. The samples were drawn from a first-in-human, open-label, multicenter phase I dose-escalation trial of ivuxolimab. Adults with locally advanced or metastatic melanoma, renal cell, hepatocellular, or head and neck squamous cell carcinoma were enrolled in the trial. CD4+ and CD8+ T cells were sorted separately from peripheral blood before TCR sequencing.

To sequence the TCRbeta CDR3 region, genomic DNA was isolated from the sorted cells. The immunoSEQ Assay was used to sequence the TCRbeta CDR3 regions. The clones in this table, taken by TCRdb from immuneACCESS, are in-frame only. Not every clone is retained; where verified, under half of the shortfall comes from an unresolved V gene, and the cause of the rest is unknown. The sample contains 51,000 or so clones, about nine tenths of them found a single time. The ten largest clonotypes hold 11% to 15% of the sample. Study-wide conclusions, independent of this receptor: After ivuxolimab, expanded clones were on average more numerous among CD8+ T cells than among CD4+ T cells. At doses of 0.1 to 3.0 mg/kg, clonal expansion of both CD4+ and CD8+ blood T cells was observed from baseline to week 6. In the 0.1-3.0 mg/kg groups, partial responders were among the patients with the lowest normalized peripheral clonal expansion, particularly in CD8+ T cells. The antigen specificity of the clonally expanded peripheral T cells was not determined. Low levels of normalized T-cell clonal expansion were also shown by some nonresponding patients.

This clone came up once. Its target antigen remains unknown. There are no base qualities to consult, and no much larger clone falls within one base. The TCR sequence derives from an adult with an advanced solid tumor such as melanoma, head and neck, liver or kidney cancer. This chain is built from TRBV11-1 and TRBJ2-7; 8 nucleotides in the junction match TRBD2. The sequences come from CD4+ or CD8+ T cells sorted from blood, collected in a trial of the OX40 agonist ivuxolimab. CDR3 reads: CASSLEVSGVDEQYF. The base sequence is TGTGCCAGCAGCTTAGAGGTTAGCGGGGTCGACGAGCAGTACTTC.